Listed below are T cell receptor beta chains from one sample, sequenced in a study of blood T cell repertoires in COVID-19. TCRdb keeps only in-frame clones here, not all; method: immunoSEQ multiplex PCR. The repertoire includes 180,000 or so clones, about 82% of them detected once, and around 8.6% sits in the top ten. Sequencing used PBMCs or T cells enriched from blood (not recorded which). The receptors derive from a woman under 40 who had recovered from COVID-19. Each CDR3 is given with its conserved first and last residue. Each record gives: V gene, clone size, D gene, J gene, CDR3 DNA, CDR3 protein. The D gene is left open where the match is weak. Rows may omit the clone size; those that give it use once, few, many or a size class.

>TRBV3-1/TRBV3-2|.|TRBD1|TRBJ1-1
TGTGCCAGCATCGGACAGGGCGGCACTGAAGCTTTCTTT
CASIGQGGTEAFF
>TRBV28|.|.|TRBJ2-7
TGTGCCAGCAGTTTACTTGCGACGGGGAGCTACGAGCAGTACTTC
CASSLLATGSYEQYF
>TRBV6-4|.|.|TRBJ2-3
TGTGCCAGCAGTGACGGCAGGGAAACAGATACGCAGTATTTT
CASSDGRETDTQYF
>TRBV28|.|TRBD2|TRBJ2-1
TGTGCCAGCAGCGCCATTAGCGGGACTCGCAATGAGCAGTTCTTC
CASSAISGTRNEQFF
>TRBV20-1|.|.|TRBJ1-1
TGCAGTGCTACTAGAAACACTGAAGCTTTCTTT
CSATRNTEAFF
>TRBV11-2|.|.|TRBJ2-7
TGTGCCAGCAGCTTTGCATTAACTGTGAGGGAGCAGTACTTC
CASSFALTVREQYF
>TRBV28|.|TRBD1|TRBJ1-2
TGTGCCAGCAGTCCAGAGACAGGGGGCGCCTATCGATCGAACTATGGCTACACCTTC
CASSPETGGAYRSNYGYTF
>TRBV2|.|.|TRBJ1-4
TGTGCCAGCAGTGCAAGTCCAGTGAGGGTTAATGAAAAACTGTTTTTT
CASSASPVRVNEKLFF
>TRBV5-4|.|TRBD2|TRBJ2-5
TGTGCCAGCAGCTGGGCGCCGGGAGGGGAGACCCAGTACTTC
CASSWAPGGETQYF
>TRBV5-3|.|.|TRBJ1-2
TGTGCCAGAAGCTTGGTAGGCAGGGCTGGCTACACCTTC
CARSLVGRAGYTF
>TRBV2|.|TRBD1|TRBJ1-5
TGTGCCAGCAGTGTAGATCAGGGGGTCGGGCATCAGCCCCAGCATTTT
CASSVDQGVGHQPQHF
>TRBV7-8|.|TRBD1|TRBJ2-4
TGTGCCAGCAGTATGACAGGGGCAGCCAAAAACATTCAGTACTTC
CASSMTGAAKNIQYF
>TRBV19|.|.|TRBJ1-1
TGTGCCAGTAGTCCCGACCTGGGCCAGGGGTCCACTGAAGCTTTCTTT
CASSPDLGQGSTEAFF
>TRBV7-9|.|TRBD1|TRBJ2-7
TGTGCCAGCAGCTTAGCTACAGGGGGAGGCTACGAGCAGTACTTC
CASSLATGGGYEQYF
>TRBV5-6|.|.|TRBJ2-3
TGTGCCAGCAGCTTGGAGAGACAGGTTAGCACAGATACGCAGTATTTT
CASSLERQVSTDTQYF
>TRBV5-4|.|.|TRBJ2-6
TGTGCCAGCAGCTCCCAAGAGGCTGGGGCCAACGTCCTGACTTTC
CASSSQEAGANVLTF
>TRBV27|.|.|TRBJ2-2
TGTGCCAGCAGTTTACTGGGGGGGCGGACTTCCCGGAACACCGGGGAGCTGTTTTTT
CASSLLGGRTSRNTGELFF
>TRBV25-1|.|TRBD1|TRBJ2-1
TGTGCCAGCAGTGCCCCCTCCGGGACAGCCAAACAGTTCTTC
CASSAPSGTAKQFF
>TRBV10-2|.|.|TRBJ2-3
TGCGCCAGCAGCCCCAGGGTAGAGATCACAGATACGCAGTATTTT
CASSPRVEITDTQYF
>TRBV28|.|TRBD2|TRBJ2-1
TGTGCCAGCAGTTTGGGAGGGGACGAGCAGTTCTTC
CASSLGGDEQFF
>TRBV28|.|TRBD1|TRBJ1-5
TGTGCCAGCATCGGGACAGTAAGGAATCAGCCCCAGCATTTT
CASIGTVRNQPQHF
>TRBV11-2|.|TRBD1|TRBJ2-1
TGTGCCAGCAGCCCCAGGGGACAGGGGGTCAATGAGCAGTTCTTC
CASSPRGQGVNEQFF
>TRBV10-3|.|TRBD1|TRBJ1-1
TGTGCCATCAATGGACAGGGAAAGAACACTGAAGCTTTCTTT
CAINGQGKNTEAFF
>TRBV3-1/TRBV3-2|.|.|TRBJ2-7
TGTGCCAGCAGCCAAGCTGGCGGGAAAAGCTCCTACGAGCAGTACTTC
CASSQAGGKSSYEQYF
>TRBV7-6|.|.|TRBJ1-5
TGTGCCAGCAGCCCCTATACGGGAGCCACCCAGCATTTT
CASSPYTGATQHF
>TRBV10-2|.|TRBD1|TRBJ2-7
TGCGCCAGCAGTGATCCACAGGGGGGAACCTACGAGCAGTACTTC
CASSDPQGGTYEQYF
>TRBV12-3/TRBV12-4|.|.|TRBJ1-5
TGTGCCAGCAGCCTAAGCCTTAATCAGCCCCAGCATTTT
CASSLSLNQPQHF
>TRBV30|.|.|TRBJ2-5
TGTGCCTGGAGAAGGGAATCGGCGGGATTATTGGAGACCCAGTACTTC
CAWRRESAGLLETQYF
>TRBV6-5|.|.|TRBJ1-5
TGTGCCAGCAGTCGAACCGGGATTAGCAATCAGCCCCAGCATTTT
CASSRTGISNQPQHF
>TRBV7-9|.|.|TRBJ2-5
TGTGCCAGCAGCTTAAGCCTCCTCCAAGAGACCCAGTACTTC
CASSLSLLQETQYF
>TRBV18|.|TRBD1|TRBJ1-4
TGTGCCAGCTCATCACGAAAAACAGGGGCGATATGGAATGAAAAACTGTTTTTT
CASSSRKTGAIWNEKLFF
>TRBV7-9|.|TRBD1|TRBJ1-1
TGTGCCAGCAACAGACAGGGGAACACTGAAGCTTTCTTT
CASNRQGNTEAFF
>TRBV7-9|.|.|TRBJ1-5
TGTGCCAGCAGCTTAGAACCCCGGCAGCCCCAGCATTTT
CASSLEPRQPQHF
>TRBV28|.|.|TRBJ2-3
TGTGCCAGCAGTATCGCGGGAGATACGCAGTATTTT
CASSIAGDTQYF
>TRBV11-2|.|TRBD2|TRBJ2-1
TGTGCCAGCAGCTTTGAGCGGGGTCGCTCCTACAATGAGCAGTTCTTC
CASSFERGRSYNEQFF
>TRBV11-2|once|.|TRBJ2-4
TGTGCCAGCAGCTCCCTGACAGGTCCGAAAAACATTCAGTACTTC
CASSSLTGPKNIQYF
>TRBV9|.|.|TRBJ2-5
TGTGCCAGCAGCGTCGAAATGAGCGGGTCCCAAGAGACCCAGTACTTC
CASSVEMSGSQETQYF
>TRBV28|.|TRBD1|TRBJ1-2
TGTGCCAGCAGTTTATCGATAGGGGGCTTCGGCTACACCTTC
CASSLSIGGFGYTF
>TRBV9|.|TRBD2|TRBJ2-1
TGTGCCAGCAGCGTAGCGGGAGGAATTCAAAACAATGAGCAGTTCTTC
CASSVAGGIQNNEQFF
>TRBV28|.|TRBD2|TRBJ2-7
TGTGCCAGCAGTTTAGCCCCCCCCTTAAAGACTAGCGGGAGCCACGAGCAGTACTTC
CASSLAPPLKTSGSHEQYF
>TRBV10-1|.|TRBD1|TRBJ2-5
TGCGCCAGCAGTGAGTCAGGGACAGGGTATGAGACCCAGTACTTC
CASSESGTGYETQYF
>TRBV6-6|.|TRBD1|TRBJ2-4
TGTGCCAGCAGTCGATCCGGGACAGGGGTAGGAGGGGGTGCGGCCAAAAACATTCAGTACTTC
CASSRSGTGVGGGAAKNIQYF
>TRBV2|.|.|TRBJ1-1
TGTGCCAGCAGTGATTGGGGGCAAGCTTTCTTT
CASSDWGQAFF
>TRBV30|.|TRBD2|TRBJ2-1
TGTGCCTGGAGTGTACCTTGGACTAGCGGGTTCAATGAGCAGTTCTTC
CAWSVPWTSGFNEQFF
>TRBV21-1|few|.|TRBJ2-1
TGTGCCAGCCCGGGGCCTAGCGGCTACAATGAGCAGTTCTTC
CASPGPSGYNEQFF
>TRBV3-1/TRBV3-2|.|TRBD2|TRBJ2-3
TGTGCCAGCAGCCAAGATGGACTAGCGGTCACAGATACGCAGTATTTT
CASSQDGLAVTDTQYF